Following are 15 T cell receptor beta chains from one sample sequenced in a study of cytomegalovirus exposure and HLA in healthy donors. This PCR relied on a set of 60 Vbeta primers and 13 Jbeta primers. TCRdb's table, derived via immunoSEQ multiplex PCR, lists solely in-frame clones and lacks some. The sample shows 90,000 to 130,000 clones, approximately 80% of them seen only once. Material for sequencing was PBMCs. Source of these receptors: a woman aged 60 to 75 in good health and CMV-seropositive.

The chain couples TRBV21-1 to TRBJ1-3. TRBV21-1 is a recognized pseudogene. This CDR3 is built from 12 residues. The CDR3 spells CASSKGDLWGDF. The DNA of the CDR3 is TGTGCCAGCAGCAAAGGGGATTTATGGGGGGATTTT.

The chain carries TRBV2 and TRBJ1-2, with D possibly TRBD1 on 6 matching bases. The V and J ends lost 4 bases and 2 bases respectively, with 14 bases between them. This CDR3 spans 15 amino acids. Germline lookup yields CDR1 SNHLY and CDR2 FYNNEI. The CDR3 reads CASSGHTGTNYGYTF. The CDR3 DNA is TGTGCCAGCAGTGGCCACACAGGGACCAACTATGGCTACACCTTC.

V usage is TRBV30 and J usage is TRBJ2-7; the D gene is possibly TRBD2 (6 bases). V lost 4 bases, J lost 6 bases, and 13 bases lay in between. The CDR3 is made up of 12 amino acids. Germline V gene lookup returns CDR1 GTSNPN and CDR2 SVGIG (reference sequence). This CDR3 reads CAWNSEGGEQYF. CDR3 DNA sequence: TGTGCCTGGAATTCTGAGGGAGGCGAGCAGTACTTC.

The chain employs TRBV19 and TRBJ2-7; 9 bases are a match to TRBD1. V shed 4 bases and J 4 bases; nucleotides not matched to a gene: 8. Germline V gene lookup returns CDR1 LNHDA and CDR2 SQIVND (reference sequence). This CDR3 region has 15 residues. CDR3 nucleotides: TGTGCCAGTAGTACCCAAGGGACAGGGATTTACGAGCAGTACTTC. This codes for CASSTQGTGIYEQYF.

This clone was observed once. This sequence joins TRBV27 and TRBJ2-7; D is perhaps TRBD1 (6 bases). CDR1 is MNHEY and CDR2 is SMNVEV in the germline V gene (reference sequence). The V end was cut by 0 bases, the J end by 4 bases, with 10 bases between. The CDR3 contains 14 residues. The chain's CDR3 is CASSLSTRGYEQYF. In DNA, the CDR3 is TGTGCCAGCAGTTTATCGACCAGGGGATACGAGCAGTACTTC.

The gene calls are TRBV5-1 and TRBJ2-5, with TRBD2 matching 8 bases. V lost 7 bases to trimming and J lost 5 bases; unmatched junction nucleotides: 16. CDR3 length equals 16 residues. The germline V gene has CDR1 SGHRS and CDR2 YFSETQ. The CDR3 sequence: CASHRGSSGDLETQYF. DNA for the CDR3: TGCGCCAGCCACCGAGGGAGTAGCGGGGACTTGGAGACCCAGTACTTC.

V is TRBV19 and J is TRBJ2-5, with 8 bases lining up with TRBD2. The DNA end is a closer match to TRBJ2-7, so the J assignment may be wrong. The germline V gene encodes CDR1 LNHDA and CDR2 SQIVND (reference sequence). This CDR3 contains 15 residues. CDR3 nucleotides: TGTGCCAGTAGTATTTCTACTAGCGGAGCCTACGAGCAGTACTTC. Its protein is CASSISTSGAYEQYF.

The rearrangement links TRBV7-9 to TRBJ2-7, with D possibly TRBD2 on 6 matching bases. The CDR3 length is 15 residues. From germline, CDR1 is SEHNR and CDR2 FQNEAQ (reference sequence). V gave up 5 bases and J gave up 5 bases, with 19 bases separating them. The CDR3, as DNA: TGTGCCAGCAGCCAAACTAGTTACGGGGGTCACGAGCAGTACTTC. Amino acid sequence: CASSQTSYGGHEQYF.

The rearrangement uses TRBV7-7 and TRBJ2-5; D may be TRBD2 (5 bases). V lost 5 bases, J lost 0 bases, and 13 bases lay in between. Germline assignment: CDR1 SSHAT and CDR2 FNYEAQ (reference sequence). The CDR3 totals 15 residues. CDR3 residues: CASSPGLTYQETQYF. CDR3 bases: TGTGCCAGCAGCCCAGGACTGACGTACCAAGAGACCCAGTACTTC.

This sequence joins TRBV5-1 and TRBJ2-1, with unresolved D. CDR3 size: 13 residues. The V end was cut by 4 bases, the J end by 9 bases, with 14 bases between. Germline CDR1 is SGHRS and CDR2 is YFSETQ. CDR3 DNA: TGCGCCAGCAGCCCCAATTCCGGCGGTGAGCAGTTCTTC. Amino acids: CASSPNSGGEQFF.

CDR3: CASSEYFTDTQYF. The CDR3 DNA is TGCGCCAGCAGTGAGTACTTTACAGATACGCAGTATTTT. This chain links TRBV10-2 with TRBJ2-3; D gene unclear. The CDR3 covers 13 residues. The germline CDR1 and CDR2 sequences are WSHSY and SAAADI. V shed 1 base and J shed 3 bases, with 5 bases lying between them.

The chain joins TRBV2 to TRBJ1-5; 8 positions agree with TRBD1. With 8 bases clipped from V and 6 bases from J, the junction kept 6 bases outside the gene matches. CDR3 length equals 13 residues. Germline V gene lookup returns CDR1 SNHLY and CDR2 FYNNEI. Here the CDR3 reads CASGGQVGQPQHF. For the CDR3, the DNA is TGTGCCAGCGGGGGACAGGTGGGTCAGCCCCAGCATTTT.

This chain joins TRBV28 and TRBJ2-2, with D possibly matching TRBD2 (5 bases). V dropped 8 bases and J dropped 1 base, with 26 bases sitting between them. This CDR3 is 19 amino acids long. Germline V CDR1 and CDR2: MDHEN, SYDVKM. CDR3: CASGYPSLGTSLNTGELFF. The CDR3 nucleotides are TGTGCCAGCGGTTATCCGTCCTTGGGCACTAGTTTGAACACCGGGGAGCTGTTTTTT.

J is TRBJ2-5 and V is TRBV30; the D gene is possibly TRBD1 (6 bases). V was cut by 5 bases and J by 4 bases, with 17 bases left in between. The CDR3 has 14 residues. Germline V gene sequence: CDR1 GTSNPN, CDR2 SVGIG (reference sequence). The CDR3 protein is CAWGTTSLGETQYF. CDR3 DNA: TGTGCCTGGGGGACAACTAGTTTAGGAGAGACCCAGTACTTC.

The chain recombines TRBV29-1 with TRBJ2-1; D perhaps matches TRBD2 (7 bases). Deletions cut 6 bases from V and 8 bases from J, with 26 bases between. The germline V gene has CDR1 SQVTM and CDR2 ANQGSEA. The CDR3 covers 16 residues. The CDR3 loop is CSVRGGELDRYDEQFF. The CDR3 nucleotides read TGCAGCGTACGAGGGGGGGAGTTGGATCGGTACGATGAGCAGTTCTTC.